The clone carrying this T cell receptor (beta chain) appeared a few times. Its matching antigen is unknown. This sample was included in a study of response to subunit inactivated influenza vaccine. Study-wide findings and caveats: Seasonal influenza vaccination, on each occasion, was suggested by the authors to recruit few new T cells.

This CDR3 is 16 amino acids long. CDR1 and CDR2 from the germline V gene are MNHEY and SVGEGT. V was pared by 5 bases and J by 4 bases, with 8 bases of the junction left unmatched. TCRdb processed the RT-PCR reads anew with MiXCR; each CDR3 protein has one entry. The table lists under 750,000 distinct CDR3 sequences, about 12% of them singletons. V gene TRBV6-2 or TRBV6-3 combines with J gene TRBJ2-1; 10 bases line up with TRBD1. Specimen: PBMCs from blood, collected on the day of vaccination. This receptor was taken from a man in his fifties who received an inactivated influenza vaccine. The CDR3 reads CASSRRQGAGYNEQFF. The CDR3 DNA reads as TGTGCCAGCAGTAGACGACAGGGGGCGGGTTACAATGAGCAGTTCTTC.